The entry below gives a single TCR beta chain sequence along with its context. This specimen comes from a study of blood T cell repertoires in COVID-19. Study background: Sources were T cells, B-cell-depleted T cells, or PBMCs; the material itself was cDNA or gDNA.

Data came from immunoSEQ multiplex PCR; TCRdb stores just in-frame clones and leaves some out. Among approximately 130,000 clones listed, about 80% were seen once. Germline V CDR1 and CDR2: ENHRY, SYGVKD. V lost 5 bases and J 5 bases, leaving 8 bases between the germline ends. CDR3 length: 12 amino acids. The chain carries TRBV10-3 and TRBJ2-3, with D possibly TRBD2 on 6 matching bases. Sample: peripheral blood. The receptor was derived from a human donor in a cohort sampled during active COVID-19. This chain's CDR3 is CAISNGGDTQYF. CDR3 coding DNA: TGTGCCATCAGTAACGGGGGAGATACGCAGTATTTT.